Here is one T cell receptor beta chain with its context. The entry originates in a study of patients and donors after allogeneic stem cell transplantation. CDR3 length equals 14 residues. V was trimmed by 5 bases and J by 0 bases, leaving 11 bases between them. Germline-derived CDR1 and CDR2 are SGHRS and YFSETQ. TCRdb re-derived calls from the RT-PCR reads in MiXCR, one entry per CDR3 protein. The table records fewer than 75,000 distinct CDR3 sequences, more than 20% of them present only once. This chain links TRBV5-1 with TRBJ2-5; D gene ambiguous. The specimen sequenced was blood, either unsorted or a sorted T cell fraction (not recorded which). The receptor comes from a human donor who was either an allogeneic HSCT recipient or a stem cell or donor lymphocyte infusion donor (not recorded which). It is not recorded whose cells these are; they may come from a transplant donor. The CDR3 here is CASSRASYQETQYF. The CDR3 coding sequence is TGCGCCAGCAGTCGGGCCTCGTACCAAGAGACCCAGTACTTC.